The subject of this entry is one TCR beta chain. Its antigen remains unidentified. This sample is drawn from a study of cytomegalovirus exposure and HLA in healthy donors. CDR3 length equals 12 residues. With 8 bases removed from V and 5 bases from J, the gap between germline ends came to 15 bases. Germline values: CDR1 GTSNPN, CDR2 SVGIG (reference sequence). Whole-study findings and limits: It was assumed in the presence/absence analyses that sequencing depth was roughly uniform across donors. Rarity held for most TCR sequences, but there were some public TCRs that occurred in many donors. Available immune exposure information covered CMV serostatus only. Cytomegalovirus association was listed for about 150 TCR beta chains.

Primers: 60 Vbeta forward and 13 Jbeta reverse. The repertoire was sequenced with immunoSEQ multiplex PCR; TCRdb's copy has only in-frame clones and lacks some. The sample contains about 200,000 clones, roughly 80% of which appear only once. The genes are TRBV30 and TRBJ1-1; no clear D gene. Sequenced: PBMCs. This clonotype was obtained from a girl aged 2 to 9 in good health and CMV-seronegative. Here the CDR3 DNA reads TGTGCCGTCCTACCCCGAGGGACTGAAGCTTTCTTT. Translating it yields CAVLPRGTEAFF.